These 29 T cell receptor beta chains originate from one sample sequenced in a study of T cells after yellow fever vaccination. Each CDR3 protein gets one entry after TCRdb re-called the 5' RACE reads with MiXCR. The data show some 320,000 distinct CDR3 sequences, 7.5% to 9% seen once. The sample here was PBMCs, taken on the day of the first yellow fever vaccination. These TCRs come from a man between 18 and 35 years old who received the YFV17D yellow fever vaccine.

The CDR3 DNA reads TGTGCCAGCAGAGACGACAGGGTTAACTATGGCTACACCTTC. This codes for CASRDDRVNYGYTF. The chain joins TRBV6-1 to TRBJ1-2, with 7 bases fitting TRBD1. CDR1 MNHNS and CDR2 SASEGT come from the germline V gene. CDR3 length equals 14 residues. V shed 6 bases and J 1 base; nucleotides not matched to a gene: 5.

The gene calls are TRBV25-1 and TRBJ2-7; D possibly uses TRBD1 or TRBD2 (6 bases each). V was shortened by 1 base and J by 3 bases, with 13 bases between the two germline ends. CDR3 length: 15 residues. In germline, CDR1 is MGHDK, CDR2 SYGVNS. CDR3 DNA: TGTGCCAGCAGTGAATCGGGCAGGGGAGGCTACGAGCAGTACTTC. It yields the protein CASSESGRGGYEQYF.

This clonotype was seen at least ten times. The chain combines TRBV7-2 with TRBJ1-2, with a possible D match to TRBD1 (5 bases). The length of the CDR3 is 15 residues. Germline CDR1 reads SGHTA; CDR2 reads FQGNSA. Trimming cost V 4 bases and J 3 bases, with 15 bases left between them. CDR3 amino acids: CASSYPGAGHYGYTF. DNA for the CDR3: TGTGCCAGCAGCTACCCCGGGGCCGGTCACTATGGCTACACCTTC.

In this sample, this clonotype turned up a few times. The J gene is TRBJ2-7, the V gene TRBV5-4; D gene unclear. The CDR3 covers 14 residues. CDR1 SGHNT and CDR2 YYREEE come from the germline V gene (reference sequence). V was pared by 1 base and J by 0 bases, with 8 bases between. The CDR3 sequence is CASSLWQVSYEQYF. The CDR3 DNA reads TGTGCCAGCAGCTTGTGGCAGGTCTCCTACGAGCAGTACTTC.

The genes are TRBV6-4 and TRBJ1-1, with TRBD1 as a possible D gene (5 bases). Looked up from germline, CDR1 is MRHNA and CDR2 is SNTAGT. V shed 6 bases and J shed 0 bases, with 11 bases lying between them. The CDR3 runs to 14 residues. In DNA form, the CDR3 reads TGTGCCAGCAGATCAGGGACGGTGAACACTGAAGCTTTCTTT. This translates into CASRSGTVNTEAFF.

This clonotype was detected only a few times. V and J are TRBV9 and TRBJ1-1; maybe TRBD1 (5 bases). This CDR3 is built from 16 residues. Germline-derived CDR1 and CDR2 are SGDLS and YYNGEE. The V end was cut by 2 bases, the J end by 5 bases, with 19 bases between. The CDR3 bases are TGTGCCAGCAGCGTTCCCTCCACGGGGGGGAATACTGAAGCTTTCTTT. Protein: CASSVPSTGGNTEAFF. The entire variable domain, with the rest obtained from reference TRBV9 and TRBJ1-1, is as follows: DSGVTQTPKHLITATGQRVTLRCSPRSGDLSVYWYQQSLDQGLQFLIQYYNGEERAKGNILERFSAQQFPDLHSELNLSSLELGDSALYFCASSVPSTGGNTEAFFGQGTRLTVV.

Remarks on this clonotype: Since no conserved phenylalanine or tryptophan closes the CDR3, a read error is the likely cause. No DNA is shown, since the ends of the CDR3 on it are uncertain; the CDR3 is the one TCRdb lists. The chain is built from TRBV12-3 or TRBV12-4 and TRBJ2-1; the table names TRBD1, a call not compared with the DNA. The CDR3 extends over 13 residues, inclusive of both ends. The CDR3 loop is CASSRSPGTGIWV.

The V call is TRBV7-6, the J call TRBJ1-1, with 11 bases matching TRBD1. Germline V gives CDR1 SGHVS, CDR2 FNYEAQ. The CDR3 length is 11 residues. J gave up 8 bases and V 10 bases, and 3 bases lay outside the gene matches. CDR3 nucleotide sequence: TGTGCCATCGGACAGGGGGCCGAAGCTTTCTTT. This translates into CAIGQGAEAFF.

This clonotype was recorded a few times. V usage is TRBV25-1 and J usage is TRBJ2-6; D is undetermined. Germline CDR1 reads MGHDK; CDR2 reads SYGVNS. Trimming pared 3 bases from V and 2 bases from J, leaving 2 bases between. The CDR3 has 13 amino acids. The CDR3 DNA follows: TGTGCCAGCAGTGATGCTGGGGCCAACGTCCTGACTTTC. This codes for CASSDAGANVLTF.

CDR3 DNA: TGTGCCAGCAGTTACTCGGGGACAGGGGGCATCAACTATGGCTACACCTTC. It encodes CASSYSGTGGINYGYTF. The rearrangement uses TRBV6-5 and TRBJ1-2; 12 nucleotides align to TRBD1. The length of the CDR3 is 17 residues. Germline CDR1 reads MNHEY; CDR2 reads SVGAGI. V lost 0 bases, J lost 2 bases, and 4 bases stayed unmatched.

A few counts support this clonotype. The chain has TRBV5-1 and TRBJ1-1; 10 bases line up with TRBD1. The CDR3 sequence is 17 residues long. Germline V gene sequence: CDR1 SGHRS, CDR2 YFSETQ. The ends lost 4 bases at V and 0 bases at J; junction bases unmatched: 9. The CDR3: CASSPGTGANMNTEAFF. The CDR3 DNA sequence: TGCGCCAGCAGCCCCGGGACAGGGGCGAACATGAACACTGAAGCTTTCTTT.

The chain joins TRBV12-3 or TRBV12-4 to TRBJ2-3; the D gene is possibly TRBD2 (5 bases). Trimming took off 3 bases at V and 4 bases at J, with 5 bases between the two ends. The CDR3 sequence is 12 residues long. CDR3: CASSFGADTQYF. DNA for the CDR3: TGTGCCAGCAGTTTCGGGGCAGATACGCAGTATTTT.

This clonotype occurred a few times. This chain uses TRBV20-1 with TRBJ2-3, with D perhaps being TRBD1 or TRBD2 (5 bases each). The germline V gene encodes CDR1 DFQATT and CDR2 SNEGSKA (reference sequence). There are 14 residues in the CDR3. V was cut by 3 bases and J by 3 bases, with 13 bases left in between. The CDR3 DNA reads as TGCAGTGCTAGTTTCGAGGGGCGTACAGATACGCAGTATTTT. This codes for CSASFEGRTDTQYF.

This clonotype occurred many times. The gene calls are TRBV27 and TRBJ1-4; no reliable D call. This CDR3 contains 15 residues. The V and J ends lost 3 bases and 8 bases respectively, with 16 bases between them. The germline CDR1 and CDR2 sequences are MNHEY and SMNVEV (reference sequence). CDR3 sequence (DNA): TGTGCCAGCAGTTTTGTCACGGGGATCGGGGAAAAACTGTTTTTT. This gives the protein CASSFVTGIGEKLFF.

V is TRBV5-1 and J is TRBJ1-6; D might be TRBD1 (5 bases). This CDR3 has 15 amino acids. V was trimmed by 5 bases and J by 8 bases, leaving 17 bases between them. Germline CDR1 and CDR2: SGHRS and YFSETQ. The CDR3 protein is CASRDSGTGYSPLHF. The DNA for the CDR3 is TGCGCCAGCAGGGACTCCGGGACTGGGTATTCACCCCTCCACTTT.

This clonotype was counted ten times or more. The chain employs TRBV4-1 and TRBJ1-2, with D possibly being TRBD1 (5 bases). This CDR3 contains 13 residues. V shed 0 bases and J shed 7 bases, with 9 bases lying between them. Germline CDR1 MGHRA, CDR2 YSYEKL. In nucleotides, the CDR3 is TGCGCCAGCAGCCAAGAACCAGGGTCTGGCTACACCTTC. As protein: CASSQEPGSGYTF.

The V call is TRBV27, the J call TRBJ2-7; 11 bases fit TRBD2. The CDR3 consists of 14 residues. Germline V CDR1 and CDR2: MNHEY, SMNVEV (reference sequence). V lost 6 bases and J lost 2; bases outside the gene matches: 3. CDR3 sequence (DNA): TGTGCCAGCAGCAGACTAGCGGGGACCTACGAGCAGTACGTC. This sequence encodes CASSRLAGTYEQYV.

This clonotype was observed a few times. The chain is built from TRBV14 and TRBJ1-5, with unresolved D. The CDR3 runs to 15 residues. The V end was cut by 3 bases, the J end by 6 bases, with 15 bases between. The germline V gene has CDR1 SGHDN and CDR2 FVKESK. The DNA of the CDR3 is TGTGCCAGCAGCCAGGACCGACCAAAGACTCAGCCCCAGCATTTT. Translating it yields CASSQDRPKTQPQHF. The whole variable domain, remainder taken from reference TRBV14 and TRBJ1-5, is EAGVTQFPSHSVIEKGQTVTLRCDPISGHDNLYWYRRVMGKEIKFLLHFVKESKQDESGMPNNRFLAERTGGTYSTLKVQPAELEDSGVYFCASSQDRPKTQPQHFGDGTRLSIL.

A few counts support this clonotype. The chain combines TRBV7-2 with TRBJ2-7; 9 bases are a match to TRBD1. The V gene's germline CDR1 is SGHTA and CDR2 FQGNSA. CDR3 length: 18 residues. J was trimmed by 1 base and V by 0 bases; bases with no gene match: 10. As DNA, the CDR3 is TGTGCCAGCAGCTTAGCCCATACCGGGACAGGGACATCCTACGAGCAGTACTTC. Its translation: CASSLAHTGTGTSYEQYF.

This clonotype has a handful of counts. The chain has TRBV4-2 and TRBJ2-5, with 13 bases aligning to TRBD2. With V trimmed by 2 bases and J by 3 bases, 3 bases remained unmatched. The germline gives CDR1 LGHNA, CDR2 YNFKEQ. This CDR3 region has 16 residues. The DNA for the CDR3 is TGTGCCAGCAGCCAACAAGGGACTAGCGGGGAAGAGACCCAGTACTTC. Encoded protein: CASSQQGTSGEETQYF.

The chain combines TRBV28 with TRBJ1-6; TRBD1 might be the D (6 bases). From germline, CDR1 is MDHEN and CDR2 SYDVKM. Trimming took off 5 bases at V and 4 bases at J, with 15 bases between the two ends. This CDR3 contains 16 residues. CDR3 region: CASSVPGGAYNSPLHF. The DNA of the CDR3 is TGTGCCAGCAGTGTTCCGGGGGGCGCGTATAATTCACCCCTCCACTTT. The complete variable domain, with remaining parts taken from reference TRBV28 and TRBJ1-6, reads DVKVTQSSRYLVKRTGEKVFLECVQDMDHENMFWYRQDPGLGLRLIYFSYDVKMKEKGDIPEGYSVSREKKERFSLILESASTNQTSMYLCASSVPGGAYNSPLHFGNGTRLTVT.

This clonotype was seen at least ten times. V and J are TRBV12-5 and TRBJ1-5; D might be TRBD1 (6 bases). CDR3 size: 16 residues. The V gene lost 5 bases and the J gene lost 1 base, with 15 bases spanning the gap. Germline V gene data show CDR1 as LGHNT and CDR2 as FRNRAP. CDR3 DNA sequence: TGTGCTAGTGGTACCAGAAGGGGGGACAGCAATCAGCCCCAGCATTTT. It encodes CASGTRRGDSNQPQHF.

V is TRBV6-2 or TRBV6-3 and J is TRBJ2-7, with 7 bases fitting TRBD1. The CDR3 has 17 amino acids. Germline trimming cut 0 bases from V and 3 bases from J; bases unmatched to any gene: 11. Germline assignment: CDR1 MNHEY and CDR2 SVGEGT. CDR3 amino acids: CASSYSKSRGTVYEQYF. The CDR3 bases are TGTGCCAGCAGTTACTCGAAAAGTCGTGGGACAGTCTACGAGCAGTACTTC.

With regard to this clonotype: Since a much larger clone is just one base distant, this may be a read error. This chain uses TRBV20-1 with TRBJ1-2, with D maybe TRBD1 (6 bases). Germline V gives CDR1 DFQATT, CDR2 SNEGSKA (reference sequence). CDR3 length: 16 residues. The CDR3 DNA sequence: TGCAGTGCTCCACCTGGGGGGGCAGGGGAAAACTATAGCTACACCTTC. Amino acids: CSAPPGGAGENYSYTF.

The sample holds a few counts of this clonotype. This rearrangement joins TRBV11-2 to TRBJ2-2; 9 positions match TRBD1. Germline values: CDR1 SGHAT, CDR2 FQNNGV. CDR3 size: 19 residues. J lost 7 bases, V lost 10 bases, and 25 bases had no gene match. DNA of the CDR3: TGTGCCACCCTACCGAGGGCGAGCGAGGGACAGGGTCGTCTCGGGGAGCTGTTTTTT. As protein: CATLPRASEGQGRLGELFF.

The chain is built from TRBV2 and TRBJ2-5, with D unclear. Deletions cut 8 bases from V and 1 base from J, with 8 bases between. CDR3 length: 12 residues. The germline gives CDR1 SNHLY, CDR2 FYNNEI. CDR3 protein: CASGGRQETQYF. The CDR3, as DNA: TGTGCCAGCGGCGGCCGCCAAGAGACCCAGTACTTC.

V is TRBV7-9 and J is TRBJ1-1, with D possibly being TRBD1 (5 bases). With 5 bases removed from V and 7 bases from J, the gap between germline ends came to 17 bases. The CDR3 totals 14 residues. Germline lookup yields CDR1 SEHNR and CDR2 FQNEAQ (reference sequence). The CDR3 reads CASSPSGSGGEAFF. DNA for the CDR3: TGTGCCAGCAGCCCCTCGGGGTCTGGGGGTGAAGCTTTCTTT.

The rearrangement links TRBV7-3 to TRBJ1-1; 7 nucleotides match TRBD1. Looked up from germline, CDR1 is SGHTA and CDR2 is FQGTGA. The CDR3 has 15 amino acids. Unmatched junction bases numbered 5, after V lost 2 bases and J lost 2 bases. This chain's CDR3 is CASSLQGVSNTEAFF. The CDR3 DNA reads TGTGCCAGCAGCTTACAGGGGGTATCTAACACTGAAGCTTTCTTT.

This clonotype was picked up a small number of times. The chain recombines TRBV6-6 with TRBJ2-5; D unclear. Trimming shortened V by 6 bases and J by 5 bases, and 7 bases separated the two germline ends. From germline, CDR1 is MNHNY and CDR2 SVGAGI (reference sequence). The length of the CDR3 is 11 residues. CDR3 residues: CASSRLETQYF. CDR3 nucleotides: TGTGCCAGCAGCCGTCTGGAGACCCAGTACTTC.